This T cell receptor (beta chain) was sequenced during a study of CD8 T cells in Susac syndrome. The CDR3 is made up of 15 amino acids. Germline loops: CDR1 SGHVS, CDR2 FNYEAQ. V was shortened by 5 bases and J by 7 bases, with 18 bases between the two germline ends. The authors reverse transcribed about 0.5 to 1 ug RNA with random hexamers. TCRdb reanalysed the immunoSEQ multiplex PCR reads using MiXCR and keeps one entry per CDR3 protein. The sample gives some 120,000 distinct CDR3 sequences, approximately 90% of which show up once; 0.12% is in the top ten. Negative isolation was used for CD8+ and CD4+ T cells and FACS enrichment for TEMRA cells.

This receptor was obtained from a human donor in good health. The rearrangement joins TRBV7-6 to TRBJ2-1; D is undetermined. Source material: CD8+ T cells from PBMCs. This chain's CDR3 is CASSLSVGVGNEQFF. The DNA for the CDR3 is TGTGCCAGCAGCCTCTCGGTTGGGGTGGGGAATGAGCAGTTCTTC.